The 28 T cell receptor beta chains given below trace back to one sample, sequenced in a study of blood T cell repertoires in COVID-19. Sequencing used immunoSEQ multiplex PCR; TCRdb keeps in-frame clones, though not all of them. The sample yields about 170,000 clones, around four fifths seen once. Sequencing input: peripheral blood. These receptors all stem from a woman over 75 with COVID-19, enrolled during active disease.

This clone was seen a handful of times. The chain joins TRBV11-1 to TRBJ1-2; maybe TRBD1 (5 bases). This CDR3 is 13 amino acids long. Germline-derived CDR1 and CDR2 are SGHAT and FQDESV (reference sequence). V lost 3 bases and J lost 4, with 9 bases in between. CDR3 in DNA: TGTGCCAGCAGCTTGGGGGGTCCCTATGGCTACACCTTC. This sequence encodes CASSLGGPYGYTF.

The chain carries TRBV11-2 and TRBJ2-2; tentatively, D is TRBD2 (5 bases). Per germline, CDR1 SGHAT and CDR2 FQNNGV. Trimming left V 2 bases short and J 3 bases short, with 10 bases between. This CDR3 spans 15 amino acids. The CDR3 sequence: CASSLTGVDTGELFF. CDR3 in DNA: TGTGCCAGCAGCTTAACCGGGGTAGACACCGGGGAGCTGTTTTTT.

The V gene is TRBV5-1, the J gene TRBJ1-4; D remains ambiguous. In germline, CDR1 is SGHRS, CDR2 YFSETQ. Trimming took off 4 bases at V and 0 bases at J, with 13 bases between the two ends. The CDR3 has 16 amino acids. CDR3 coding DNA: TGCGCCAGCAGCCGGCAGGCCGTAGCAACTAATGAAAAACTGTTTTTT. Translated: CASSRQAVATNEKLFF.

This clone was seen only once. The J gene is TRBJ1-4, the V gene TRBV5-1, with unresolved D. V lost 1 base and J lost 4, with 14 bases in between. This CDR3 has 16 residues. Germline loops: CDR1 SGHRS, CDR2 YFSETQ. The CDR3 sequence: CASSLNKEGYNEKLFF. Written as DNA, the CDR3 is TGCGCCAGCAGCTTGAATAAAGAGGGCTATAATGAAAAACTGTTTTTT.

The V gene is TRBV18, the J gene TRBJ1-3; D might be TRBD1 (6 bases). CDR1 and CDR2 (germline): KGHSH, LQKENI. This CDR3 has 15 amino acids. With 5 bases removed from V and 0 bases from J, the gap between germline ends came to 11 bases. The CDR3 reads CASSTGTYSGNTIYF. The DNA of the CDR3 is TGTGCCAGCTCAACTGGGACATACTCTGGAAACACCATATATTTT.

Only one count was recorded for this clone. The chain recombines TRBV2 with TRBJ1-2, with D tentatively TRBD1 (5 bases). The CDR3 runs 13 residues. Germline V gene data show CDR1 as SNHLY and CDR2 as FYNNEI. The V end lost 3 bases, the J end lost 5 bases, and 10 bases lay between the germline ends. This CDR3 is CASSEGTDYGYTF. Written as DNA, the CDR3 is TGTGCCAGCAGTGAGGGGACTGATTATGGCTACACCTTC.

The chain is built from TRBV5-1 and TRBJ1-1; possibly TRBD1 for D (5 bases). Trimming took off 0 bases at V and 1 base at J, with 13 bases between the two ends. The CDR3 totals 16 residues. Germline-derived CDR1 and CDR2 are SGHRS and YFSETQ. CDR3 in DNA: TGCGCCAGCAGCTTGGTAGGCCAGGGAGGGAACACTGAAGCTTTCTTT. Amino acid sequence: CASSLVGQGGNTEAFF.

The chain joins TRBV7-2 to TRBJ2-1; 11 nucleotides match TRBD2. Germline V CDR1 and CDR2: SGHTA, FQGNSA. V shed 5 bases, J shed 2 bases, and the junction held 5 bases outside the gene matches. The CDR3 runs to 16 residues. The CDR3 DNA sequence: TGTGCCAGCAGCGTACTAGCGGGGGCTACCTACAATGAGCAGTTCTTC. Protein product: CASSVLAGATYNEQFF.

There are a few counts of this clone. The chain is built from TRBV5-1 and TRBJ2-7, with 7 bases fitting TRBD2. This CDR3 is 13 amino acids long. The trim removed 4 bases at V and 3 bases at J, leaving 4 bases unmatched. CDR1 is SGHRS, CDR2 YFSETQ, per germline. Written as DNA, the CDR3 is TGCGCCAGCAGCCCTCTAGCGGACTACGAGCAGTACTTC. Translation: CASSPLADYEQYF. Variable domain in full (rest from reference TRBV5-1 and TRBJ2-7): KAGVTQTPRYLIKTRGQQVTLSCSPISGHRSVSWYQQTPGQGLQFLFEYFSETQRNKGNFPGRFSGRQFSNSRSEMNVSTLELGDSALYLCASSPLADYEQYFGPGTRLTVT.

The chain is built from TRBV7-9 and TRBJ1-2; D ambiguous. This CDR3 has 16 amino acids. The germline gives CDR1 SEHNR, CDR2 FQNEAQ (reference sequence). V dropped 7 bases and J dropped 0 bases, with 18 bases sitting between them. Here the CDR3 reads CASITRETKANYGYTF. In DNA form, the CDR3 reads TGTGCCAGCATCACCCGGGAAACGAAAGCTAACTATGGCTACACCTTC.

The rearrangement joins TRBV20-1 to TRBJ2-7, with TRBD2 matching 7 bases. The CDR3 extends over 11 amino acids. From germline, CDR1 is DFQATT and CDR2 SNEGSKA (reference sequence). The J segment lost 7 bases and the V segment lost 8 bases, leaving 8 bases of the junction unmatched. The CDR3 spells CSPRRGGEQYF. CDR3 bases: TGCAGTCCCCGCCGGGGAGGGGAGCAGTACTTC.

This chain links TRBV5-1 with TRBJ1-3; TRBD1 aligns across 7 bases. From germline, CDR1 is SGHRS and CDR2 YFSETQ. This CDR3 is 15 amino acids long. V dropped 3 bases and J dropped 4; count of bases not matched to a gene: 7. In DNA, the CDR3 is TGCGCCAGCAGCTCCACAGGGACAGAAGGAAACACCATATATTTT. This sequence encodes CASSSTGTEGNTIYF.

CDR3 DNA: TGCGCCAGCAGCGGGCGAGCGACTAGGGTAATCGAGACCCAGTACTTC. This codes for CASSGRATRVIETQYF. The V and J genes are TRBV5-1 and TRBJ2-5; TRBD2 is a possible D gene (6 bases). Germline loops: CDR1 SGHRS, CDR2 YFSETQ. The CDR3 spans 16 residues. V lost 4 bases, J lost 5 bases, and 21 bases lay in between.

The chain has TRBV6-1 and TRBJ1-6, with TRBD1 as a possible D gene (6 bases). This CDR3 contains 17 residues. The V end was cut by 2 bases, the J end by 9 bases, with 20 bases between. Germline CDR1 is MNHNS and CDR2 is SASEGT. CDR3 coding DNA: TGTGCCAGCAGTGAAATAGGGCAGGGGCTTGGGGTTTCACCCCTCCACTTT. Its protein is CASSEIGQGLGVSPLHF.

The chain carries TRBV27 and TRBJ2-6; D is ambiguous. Germline lookup yields CDR1 MNHEY and CDR2 SMNVEV (reference sequence). The CDR3 is made up of 17 amino acids. V was shortened by 5 bases and J by 0 bases, with 14 bases between the two germline ends. CDR3 protein: CASSPNYARSGANVLTF. CDR3 nucleotides: TGTGCCAGCAGTCCAAACTACGCCCGCTCTGGGGCCAACGTCCTGACTTTC.

This clone came up a few times. The CDR3 spells CASSSRQGAFFDEQYF. The CDR3 nucleotides read TGTGCCAGCAGCTCTAGACAGGGGGCGTTCTTCGACGAGCAGTACTTC. This chain links TRBV7-9 with TRBJ2-7; 10 bases align to TRBD1. This CDR3 is built from 16 residues. CDR1 and CDR2 from the germline V gene are SEHNR and FQNEAQ (reference sequence). After removal of 4 bases from V and 5 bases from J, the junction contained 11 bases not matched to a gene. The whole variable domain, remainder taken from reference TRBV7-9 and TRBJ2-7, is DTGVSQNPRHKITKRGQNVTFRCDPISEHNRLYWYRQTLGQGPEFLTYFQNEAQLEKSRLLSDRFSAERPKGSFSTLEIQRTEQGDSAMYLCASSSRQGAFFDEQYFGPGTRLTVT.

The V gene is TRBV28, the J gene TRBJ2-7; weak D call: TRBD2 (6 bases). Germline V lookup: CDR1 MDHEN, CDR2 SYDVKM. The V and J ends lost 7 bases and 5 bases respectively, with 27 bases between them. The CDR3 runs to 17 residues. CDR3 region: CASTPQVGSGFKDEQYF. The CDR3 DNA sequence: TGTGCCAGCACCCCACAGGTGGGTAGCGGATTTAAGGACGAGCAGTACTTC.

Concerning this clone itself: The sample holds other DNA sequences that translate to the same CDR3. V gene TRBV12-3 or TRBV12-4 combines with J gene TRBJ1-2; 7 bases map to TRBD1. The V gene end was trimmed by 3 bases and the J gene end by 2 bases; junction bases not matched to a gene: 0. This CDR3 region has 13 residues. CDR3 sequence: CASSLGQNYGYTF. The CDR3 DNA reads as TGTGCCAGCAGTTTGGGACAGAACTATGGCTACACCTTC.

This clone has a single count. This CDR3 is also generated by other DNA sequences in the sample. The CDR3 here is CASSVGGGLAGVGAYEQYF. DNA of the CDR3: TGTGCCAGCAGCGTAGGAGGTGGGCTAGCGGGAGTTGGGGCTTACGAGCAGTACTTC. The chain is built from TRBV9 and TRBJ2-7; TRBD2 aligns across 10 bases. The CDR3 is made up of 19 amino acids. The germline CDR1 and CDR2 sequences are SGDLS and YYNGEE. V shed 0 bases and J 4 bases; nucleotides not matched to a gene: 16.

The V call is TRBV7-8, the J call TRBJ2-1, with 8 positions matching TRBD1. Trimming took 5 bases from V and 0 from J; bases not matched to a gene: 12. CDR1 is SGHVS and CDR2 is FQNEAQ in the germline V gene. This CDR3 region has 18 residues. Here the CDR3 reads CASSRVGQGASSYNEQFF. The CDR3 DNA is TGTGCCAGCAGCCGAGTGGGCCAGGGGGCCAGCTCCTACAATGAGCAGTTCTTC.

The V call is TRBV9, the J call TRBJ1-1; tentative D call: TRBD1 (6 bases). Germline-derived CDR1 and CDR2 are SGDLS and YYNGEE. The CDR3 consists of 15 residues. Trimming removed 4 bases from V and 2 bases from J, with 15 bases in between. The CDR3 DNA reads as TGTGCCAGCAGCCCCTATGGACAGTCTAACACTGAAGCTTTCTTT. Encoded protein: CASSPYGQSNTEAFF.

This clone was observed a handful of times. This chain links TRBV11-3 with TRBJ1-1, with TRBD1 identical over 7 bases. V dropped 4 bases and J dropped 5; count of bases not matched to a gene: 4. Germline-derived CDR1 and CDR2 are SGHNT and YENEEA. The CDR3 length is 13 residues. The CDR3 DNA reads TGTGCCAGCAGCTATAGCAGGGGGACTGAAGCTTTCTTT. This encodes CASSYSRGTEAFF.

The V call is TRBV4-1, the J call TRBJ2-3; a weak D match, TRBD1 (6 bases). The germline V and J ends were trimmed by 0 bases and 10 bases, with 20 bases remaining between them. Germline CDR1 is MGHRA and CDR2 is YSYEKL. This CDR3 contains 16 residues. CDR3 in amino acids: CASSQDPDSTGAAQYF. The CDR3 bases are TGCGCCAGCAGCCAAGATCCGGATTCGACAGGAGCGGCGCAGTATTTT.

The J gene is TRBJ2-7, the V gene TRBV6-5, with 9 bases that match TRBD1. CDR1 is MNHEY, CDR2 SVGAGI, per germline. Trimming took 2 bases from V and 2 from J; bases not matched to a gene: 7. This CDR3 is 16 amino acids long. The CDR3 DNA reads TGTGCCAGCAGTTACGCACGGACAGGGGTAGCCTACGAGCAGTACTTC. It specifies CASSYARTGVAYEQYF.

This clone is a singleton in its sample. The V gene is TRBV6-5, the J gene TRBJ2-7; tentative D call: TRBD1 (6 bases). CDR1 MNHEY and CDR2 SVGAGI come from the germline V gene. The CDR3 contains 14 residues. The V end lost 5 bases, the J end lost 2 bases, and 13 bases lay between the germline ends. CDR3 in DNA: TGTGCCAGCAGTCGGCCAGGGGACCCCTACGAGCAGTACTTC. It translates to CASSRPGDPYEQYF.

V gene TRBV3-1 (or the pseudogene TRBV3-2) combines with J gene TRBJ2-3; TRBD2 matches at 9 bases. The CDR3 contains 16 residues. The germline gives CDR1 LGHDT, CDR2 YNNKEL (reference sequence). V lost 4 bases and J lost 2; bases outside the gene matches: 7. The CDR3 sequence: CASSRRGGGATDTQYF. The CDR3, as DNA: TGTGCCAGCAGCCGGAGGGGCGGGGGGGCCACAGATACGCAGTATTTT.

The chain uses TRBV6-5 and TRBJ1-6; 7 bases line up with TRBD1. Germline V gene sequence: CDR1 MNHEY, CDR2 SVGAGI. V was clipped by 7 bases and J by 10 bases; unmatched bases: 13. This CDR3 has 15 amino acids. CDR3 nucleotide sequence: TGTGCCAGCACACTCAGACAGGGAAGCGTCTCACCCCTCCACTTT. It encodes CASTLRQGSVSPLHF.

Remarks on this clone: One end of the junction is discordant with germline, which a read error may explain. The identical CDR3 is also encoded by other nucleotide sequences in the sample. The CDR3 sequence is CASSPQGANYGYTF. CDR3 DNA sequence: TGTGCCAGCTCGCCACAGGGAGCTAACTATGGCTACACCTTC. The chain joins TRBV18 to TRBJ1-2, with a weak D call TRBD1 (6 bases). The length of the CDR3 is 14 residues. Germline V gene sequence: CDR1 KGHSH, CDR2 LQKENI. The whole variable domain, filled in from reference TRBV18 and TRBJ1-2, reads NAGVMQNPRHLVRRRGQEARLRCSPMKGHSHVYWYRQLPEEGLKFMVYLQKENIIDESGMPKERFSAEFPKEGPSILRIQQVVRGDSAAYFCASSPQGANYGYTFGSGTRLTVV.